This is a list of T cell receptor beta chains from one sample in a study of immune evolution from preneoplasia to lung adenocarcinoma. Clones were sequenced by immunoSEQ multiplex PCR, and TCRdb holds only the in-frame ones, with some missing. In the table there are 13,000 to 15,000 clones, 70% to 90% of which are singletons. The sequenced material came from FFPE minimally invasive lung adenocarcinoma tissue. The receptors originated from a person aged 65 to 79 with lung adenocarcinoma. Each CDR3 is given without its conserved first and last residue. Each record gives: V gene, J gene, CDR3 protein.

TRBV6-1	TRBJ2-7	ASAGSGNSYEQY
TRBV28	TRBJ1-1	ASSLRWTEAF
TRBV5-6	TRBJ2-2	ASSLVVTGELF
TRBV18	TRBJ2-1	ASSVGTGGYNEQF
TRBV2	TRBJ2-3	ASKTSGRVGTDTQY
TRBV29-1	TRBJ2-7	SVETSGYEQY
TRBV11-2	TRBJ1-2	ASSLRDRVGVDGYT
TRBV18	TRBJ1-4	ASSRSPTNEKLF
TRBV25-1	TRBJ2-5	ASSGQGEVQETQY
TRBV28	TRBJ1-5	ASSFRVGAYQPQH
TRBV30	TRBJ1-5	AWSVGILGNQPQH
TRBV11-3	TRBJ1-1	ASSFSTGRTEAF
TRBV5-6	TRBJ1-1	ASSSGQGESGAF
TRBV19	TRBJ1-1	ASSRGVGDLGTEAF
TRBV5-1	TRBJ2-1	ASSRGLAGGNEQF
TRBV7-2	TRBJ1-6	ASSTTGSNSPLH
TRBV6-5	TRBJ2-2	ASRSLSGELF
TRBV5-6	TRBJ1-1	ASSFQGHEAF
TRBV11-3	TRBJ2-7	ASSRSYEQY
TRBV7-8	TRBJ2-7	ASIAQLHSYEQY
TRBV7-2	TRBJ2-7	ASSPRFEVRKGKQY
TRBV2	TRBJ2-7	ASSEQGSSYEQY
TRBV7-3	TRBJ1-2	ASSLNVGGHGYT
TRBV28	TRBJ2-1	ASSKAGGRNEQF
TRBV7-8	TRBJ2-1	ASSLRVSNEQF
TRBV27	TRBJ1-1	ASTRGGSGMNTEAF
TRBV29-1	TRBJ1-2	SGETANYGYT
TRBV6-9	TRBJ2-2	ASSPVRVRGAV
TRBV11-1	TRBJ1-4	ASSQPGQGQEKLF
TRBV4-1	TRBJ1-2	ASSQDEGVANYGYT
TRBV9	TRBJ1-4	ASSVGQAHEKLF
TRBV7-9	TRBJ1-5	ASSFGQGRQPQH
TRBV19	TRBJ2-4	ASSTPTGARDIQY
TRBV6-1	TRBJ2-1	ASRGSRDEQF
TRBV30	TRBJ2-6	AWSSGRDSGANVLT
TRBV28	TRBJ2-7	ASTPGDRVYEQY
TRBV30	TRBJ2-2	AWSRIGDYTGELF
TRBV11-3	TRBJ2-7	ASSGKAGGYEQY
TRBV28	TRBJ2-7	ASSRTSGTYEQY
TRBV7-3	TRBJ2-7	ASSLGGFAYEQY
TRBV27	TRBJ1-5	ASSDRENQPQH
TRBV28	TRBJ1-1	ASSQTTGRSEAF
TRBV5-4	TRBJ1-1	ASSFRGGRNTEAF
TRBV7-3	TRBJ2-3	ASSFGTSTDTQY
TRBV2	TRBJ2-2	ASSWGLAGDDTGELF
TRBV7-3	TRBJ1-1	ASSVGTANTEAF
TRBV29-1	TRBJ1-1	SVETVSKEAF
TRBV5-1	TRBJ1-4	ASSLGDSPKEKLF
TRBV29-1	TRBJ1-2	SVEVFGLTNYGYT
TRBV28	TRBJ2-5	ATMVGKETQY
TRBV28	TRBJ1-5	ASKEGRNYSNQPQH
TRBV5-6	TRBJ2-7	ASSLWFPPYEQY
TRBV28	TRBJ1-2	ASIGSGENYGYT
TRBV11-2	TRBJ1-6	ASSLIPGTGESPLH
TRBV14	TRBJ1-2	ASSHLTGGSNYGYT
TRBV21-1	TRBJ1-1	ASRDLGDIEAF
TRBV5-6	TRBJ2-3	ASSIMGDTQY